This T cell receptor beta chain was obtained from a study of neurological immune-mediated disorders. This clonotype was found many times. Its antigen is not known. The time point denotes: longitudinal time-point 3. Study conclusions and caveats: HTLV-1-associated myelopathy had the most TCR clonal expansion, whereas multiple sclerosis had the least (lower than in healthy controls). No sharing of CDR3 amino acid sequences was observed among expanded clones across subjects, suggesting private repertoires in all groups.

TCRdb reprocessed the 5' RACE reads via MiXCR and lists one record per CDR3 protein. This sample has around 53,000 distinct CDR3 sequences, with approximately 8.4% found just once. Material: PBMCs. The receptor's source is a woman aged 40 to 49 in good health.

CDR3 coding DNA: TGTGCCACCAGCAGAGGAACAGGGAGTAGAGTAAACTATGGCTACACCTTC. Translation gives CATSRGTGSRVNYGYTF. The genes are TRBV15 and TRBJ1-2, with D tentatively TRBD1 (6 bases). This CDR3 has 17 residues. Germline CDR1 is LNHNV and CDR2 is YYDKDF (reference sequence). Between the trimmed V and J ends, which lost 1 base and 2 bases, there was a span of 17 bases.